This TCR beta chain derives from a study of T-cell memory formation after mild COVID-19 (TCRdb year 2021). About the study as a whole: Most TCR sequence clusters were specific to one of the two donors. T-cell clones expanding and contracting after mild COVID-19 in two donors were tracked by longitudinal TCRalpha and TCRbeta repertoire sequencing. Two young, previously healthy adult volunteers, one female and one male, were included in the cohort.

Ficoll-Paque density gradient centrifugation was the method used to isolate PBMCs. Details on this clonotype: The target of this receptor is not known. Base qualities are not recorded, but no much larger clone differs from it by a single base.

The reads were generated on an Illumina NovaSeq 6000. TCRalpha and TCRbeta cDNA libraries were built by 5'RACE with constant-segment primers, adding sample barcodes and unique molecular identifiers. RNA was extracted from every sample with Trizol reagent. Library amplification was performed in two PCR steps, and a second sample barcode and Illumina TruSeq adapters were introduced in the second step. Sequencing of the libraries was done on an Illumina NovaSeq, producing 2 x 150 bp paired-end reads. Concerning the study's data processing: Reads were demultiplexed and collapsed into UMI-guided consensus sequences with migec v1.2.7. With mixcr v2.1.11, UMI consensuses were aligned to TRA and TRB V and J templates and assembled into clonotypes. A clonotype was counted as expanded or contracted only when both edgeR and NoisET called the clonotype significant, with the noise models trained on biological replicates. For edgeR calls, the thresholds were a false discovery rate-adjusted p below 0.01 and a log2 fold-change of 1. As an exploratory analysis of dynamics, max-normalized trajectories of the 1000 most abundant clonotypes were examined by PCA with hierarchical clustering. Separately sequenced CD4+ and CD8+ repertoires were used to assign the CD4 or CD8 phenotype of responding clones. TCRdb reran the public reads through fastp at Q25 and MiXCR, keeping productive beta chains. Records with the same CDR3 protein are collapsed into one entry carrying the most frequent genes and DNA. For this entry, the V and J calls and clone size follow TCRdb and not the study's own pipeline. The sample table holds 150,000 to 200,000 distinct CDR3 sequences, of which approximately 10% were seen once. The ten most abundant clones make up roughly 3.8% of the sample.

What the authors observed across the whole study: SARS-CoV-2 specificity of the second-wave clones peaking on day 37 was not confirmed. Balanced CD4/CD8 phenotypes were observed for clones contracting from day 15 to 85, whereas a bias towards CD4+ was observed for a second wave of clones expanding from day 15 to 37. Only a couple of mild cases were covered by the study, and larger cohorts that include severe cases with pre-infection samples were considered necessary. Contracting CD4+ clones were found mainly in CM and EM memory subsets, while CD8+ clones were enriched in EMRA. The detection of some responding clones in pre-infection memory suggests that pre-existing cross-reactive memory T cells joined the SARS-CoV-2 response.

The CDR3 has 15 amino acids, counting the end cysteine and phenylalanine. The kept DNA is CDR3 alone, 45 bases in frame from the first base. The CDR1 and CDR2 encoded by the germline V gene are SGHNT and YENEEA. The V end loses 5 bases and the J end loses 1 base, and a stretch of 13 bases separates them. The clonotype was recovered from a man between 18 and 35 years old who had mild COVID-19 (a few samples of this study predate the infection). The sample titles of this study are shuffled in the database, so cell type and time point are left out; the donor was told from shared clones. Sequencing used PBMCs or a T cell subset sorted from them (not recorded which). The chain is encoded by TRBV11-3 joined to TRBJ2-3; the D element could tentatively be TRBD1 or TRBD2, as 6 bases agree for each. The sequenced DNA: TGTGCCAGCAGCCAAGGGGGGATGGGCACAGATACGCAGTATTTT. Its protein reads: CASSQGGMGTDTQYF.